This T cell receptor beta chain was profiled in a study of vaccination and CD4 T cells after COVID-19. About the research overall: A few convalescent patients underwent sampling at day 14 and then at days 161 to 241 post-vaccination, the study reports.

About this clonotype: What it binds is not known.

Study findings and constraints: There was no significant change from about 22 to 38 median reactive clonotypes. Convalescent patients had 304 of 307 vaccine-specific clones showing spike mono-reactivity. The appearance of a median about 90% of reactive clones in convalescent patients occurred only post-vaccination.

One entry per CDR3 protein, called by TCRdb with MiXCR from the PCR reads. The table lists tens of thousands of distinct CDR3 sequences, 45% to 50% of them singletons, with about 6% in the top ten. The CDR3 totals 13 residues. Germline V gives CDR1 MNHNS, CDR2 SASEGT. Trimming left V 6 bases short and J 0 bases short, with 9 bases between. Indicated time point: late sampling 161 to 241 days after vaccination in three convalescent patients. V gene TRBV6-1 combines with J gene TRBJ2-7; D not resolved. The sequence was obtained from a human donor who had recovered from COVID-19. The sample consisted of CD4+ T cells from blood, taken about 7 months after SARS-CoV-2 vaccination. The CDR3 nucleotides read TGTGCCAGCAGCTTAGGCTCCTCCTACGAGCAGTACTTC. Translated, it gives CASSLGSSYEQYF.